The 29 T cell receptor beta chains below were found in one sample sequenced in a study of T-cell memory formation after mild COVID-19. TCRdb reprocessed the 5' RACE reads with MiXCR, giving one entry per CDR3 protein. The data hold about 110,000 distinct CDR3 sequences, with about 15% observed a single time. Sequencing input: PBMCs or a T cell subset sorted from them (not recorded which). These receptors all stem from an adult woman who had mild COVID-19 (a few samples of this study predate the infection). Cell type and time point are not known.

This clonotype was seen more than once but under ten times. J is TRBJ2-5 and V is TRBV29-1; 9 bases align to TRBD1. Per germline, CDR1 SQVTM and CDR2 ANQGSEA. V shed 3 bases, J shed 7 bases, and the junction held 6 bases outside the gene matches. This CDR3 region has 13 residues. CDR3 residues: CSVDGTGIGTQYF. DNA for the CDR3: TGCAGCGTTGACGGGACAGGGATAGGGACCCAGTACTTC. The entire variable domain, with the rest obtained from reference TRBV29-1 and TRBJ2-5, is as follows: SAVISQKPSRDICQRGTSLTIQCQVDSQVTMMFWYRQQPGQSLTLIATANQGSEATYESGFVIDKFPISRPNLTFSTLTVSNMSPEDSSIYLCSVDGTGIGTQYFGPGTRLLVL.

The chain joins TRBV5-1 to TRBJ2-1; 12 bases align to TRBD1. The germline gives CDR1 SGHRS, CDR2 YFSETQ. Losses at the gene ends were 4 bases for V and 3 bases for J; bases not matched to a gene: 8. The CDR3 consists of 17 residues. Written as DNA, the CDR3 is TGCGCCAGCAGCCTGGGGACAGGGGGCCTCAACTACAATGAGCAGTTCTTC. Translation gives CASSLGTGGLNYNEQFF.

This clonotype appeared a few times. In nucleotides, the CDR3 is TGTGCCAGCAGTTACGGGGAGAGCGGTTACTACAATGAGCAGTTCTTC. Translated: CASSYGESGYYNEQFF. The chain carries TRBV6-5 and TRBJ2-1; weak D call: TRBD2 (5 bases). Germline-derived CDR1 and CDR2 are MNHEY and SVGAGI. The V end lost 2 bases, the J end lost 3 bases, and 14 bases lay between the germline ends. The CDR3 loop spans 16 amino acids.

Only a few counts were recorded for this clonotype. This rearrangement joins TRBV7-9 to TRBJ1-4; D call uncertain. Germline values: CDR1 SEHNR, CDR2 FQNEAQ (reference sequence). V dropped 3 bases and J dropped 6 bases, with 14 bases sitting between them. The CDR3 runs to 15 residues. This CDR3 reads CASSLIIGPDEKLFF. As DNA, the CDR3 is TGTGCCAGCAGCTTGATTATTGGACCCGATGAAAAACTGTTTTTT.

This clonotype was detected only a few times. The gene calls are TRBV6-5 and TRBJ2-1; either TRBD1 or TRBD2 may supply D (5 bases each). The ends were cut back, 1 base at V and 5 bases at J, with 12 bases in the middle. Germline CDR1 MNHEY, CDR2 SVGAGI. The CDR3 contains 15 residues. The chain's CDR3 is CASSYWNGAHNEQFF. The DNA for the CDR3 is TGTGCCAGCAGTTACTGGAACGGGGCCCACAATGAGCAGTTCTTC.

CDR3 in amino acids: CASSFGVTSYEQYF. CDR3 coding DNA: TGTGCCAGTAGTTTCGGGGTGACCTCCTACGAGCAGTACTTC. The chain uses TRBV19 and TRBJ2-7, with D possibly matching TRBD2 (5 bases). Germline assignment: CDR1 LNHDA and CDR2 SQIVND (reference sequence). The CDR3 is 14 amino acids. The V gene lost 5 bases and the J gene lost 0 bases, with 11 bases spanning the gap.

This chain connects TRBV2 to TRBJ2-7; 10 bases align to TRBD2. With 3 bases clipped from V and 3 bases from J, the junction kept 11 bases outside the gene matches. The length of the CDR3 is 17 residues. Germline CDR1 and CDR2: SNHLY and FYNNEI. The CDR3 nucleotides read TGTGCCAGCAGTGATATGCCTAGCGGGAGACGAAGCTACGAGCAGTACTTC. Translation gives CASSDMPSGRRSYEQYF.

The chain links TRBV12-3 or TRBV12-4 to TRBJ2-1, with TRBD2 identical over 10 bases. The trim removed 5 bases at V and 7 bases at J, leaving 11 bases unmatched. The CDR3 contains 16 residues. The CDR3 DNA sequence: TGTGCCAGCAGTCCCCTGGGTAGCGGGGGGAGTAATGAGCAGTTCTTC. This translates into CASSPLGSGGSNEQFF.

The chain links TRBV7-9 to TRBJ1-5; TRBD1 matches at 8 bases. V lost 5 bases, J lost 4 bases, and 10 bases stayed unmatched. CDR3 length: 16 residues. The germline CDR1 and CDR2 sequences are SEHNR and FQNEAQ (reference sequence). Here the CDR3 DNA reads TGTGCCAGCAGCCCCTTGGTGACAGGGGAAAATCAGCCCCAGCATTTT. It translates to CASSPLVTGENQPQHF.

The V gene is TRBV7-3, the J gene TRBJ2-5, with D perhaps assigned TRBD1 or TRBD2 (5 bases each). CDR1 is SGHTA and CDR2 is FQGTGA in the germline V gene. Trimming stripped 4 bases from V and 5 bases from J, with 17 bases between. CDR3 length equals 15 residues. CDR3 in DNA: TGTGCCAGCAGCTCTTCCGGGGCACTGGGGGAGACCCAGTACTTC. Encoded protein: CASSSSGALGETQYF. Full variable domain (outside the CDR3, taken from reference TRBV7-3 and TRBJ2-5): GAGVSQTPSNKVTEKGKYVELRCDPISGHTALYWYRQSLGQGPEFLIYFQGTGAADDSGLPNDRFFAVRPEGSVSTLKIQRTERGDSAVYLCASSSSGALGETQYFGPGTRLLVL.

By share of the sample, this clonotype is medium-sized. The DNA for the CDR3 is TGTGCCAGCAGCCGTCTCACCCTAGCCGGGGGGTCGCCCACAGATACGCAGTATTTT. This gives the protein CASSRLTLAGGSPTDTQYF. The J gene is TRBJ2-3, the V gene TRBV3-1, with TRBD2 identical over 7 bases. The junction had 18 bases not matched to a gene; V was cut back by 4 bases and J by 2 bases. The CDR3 covers 19 residues. The germline V gene has CDR1 LGHDT and CDR2 YNNKEL (reference sequence).

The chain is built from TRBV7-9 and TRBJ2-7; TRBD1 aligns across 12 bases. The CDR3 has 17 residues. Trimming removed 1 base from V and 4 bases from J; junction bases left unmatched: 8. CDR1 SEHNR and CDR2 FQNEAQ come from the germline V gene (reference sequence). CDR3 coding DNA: TGTGCCAGCAGCTTAGAACCGGGACAGGGGGCTAGGTACGAGCAGTACTTC. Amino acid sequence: CASSLEPGQGARYEQYF. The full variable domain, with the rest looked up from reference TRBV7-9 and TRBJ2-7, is DTGVSQNPRHKITKRGQNVTFRCDPISEHNRLYWYRQTLGQGPEFLTYFQNEAQLEKSRLLSDRFSAERPKGSFSTLEIQRTEQGDSAMYLCASSLEPGQGARYEQYFGPGTRLTVT.

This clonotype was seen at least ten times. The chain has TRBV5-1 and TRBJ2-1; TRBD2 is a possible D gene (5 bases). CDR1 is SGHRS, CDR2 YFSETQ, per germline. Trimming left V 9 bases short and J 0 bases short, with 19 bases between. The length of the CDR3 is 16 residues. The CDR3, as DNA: TGCGCCACCCGACTAAGCGGCGATAGCTCCTACAATGAGCAGTTCTTC. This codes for CATRLSGDSSYNEQFF. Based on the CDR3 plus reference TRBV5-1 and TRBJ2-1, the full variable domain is KAGVTQTPRYLIKTRGQQVTLSCSPISGHRSVSWYQQTPGQGLQFLFEYFSETQRNKGNFPGRFSGRQFSNSRSEMNVSTLELGDSALYLCATRLSGDSSYNEQFFGPGTRLTVL.

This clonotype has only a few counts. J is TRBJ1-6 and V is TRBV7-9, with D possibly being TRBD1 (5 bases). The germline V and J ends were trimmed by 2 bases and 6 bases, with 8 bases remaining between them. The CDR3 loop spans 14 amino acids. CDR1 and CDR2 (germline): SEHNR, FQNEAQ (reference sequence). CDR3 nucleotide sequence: TGTGCCAGCAGCTTATCGGGGGTTAATTCACCCCTCCACTTT. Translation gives CASSLSGVNSPLHF.

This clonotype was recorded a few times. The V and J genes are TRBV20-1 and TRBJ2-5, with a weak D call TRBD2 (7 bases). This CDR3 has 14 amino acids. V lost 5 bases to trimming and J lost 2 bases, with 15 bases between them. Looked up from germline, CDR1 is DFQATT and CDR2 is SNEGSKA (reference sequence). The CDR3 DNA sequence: TGCAGTGCTCGGGGGGACATAGTTCAAGAGACCCAGTACTTC. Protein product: CSARGDIVQETQYF.

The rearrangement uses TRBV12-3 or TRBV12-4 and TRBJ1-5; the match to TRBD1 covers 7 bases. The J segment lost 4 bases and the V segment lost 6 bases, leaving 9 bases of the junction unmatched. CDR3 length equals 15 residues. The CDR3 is CASSEWDRINQPQHF. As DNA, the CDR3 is TGTGCCAGCAGCGAGTGGGACAGAATTAATCAGCCCCAGCATTTT.

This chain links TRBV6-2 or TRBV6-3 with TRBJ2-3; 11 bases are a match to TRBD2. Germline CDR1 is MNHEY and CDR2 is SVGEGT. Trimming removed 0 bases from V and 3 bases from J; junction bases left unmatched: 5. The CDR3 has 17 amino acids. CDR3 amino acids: CASSYSITSGRTDTQYF. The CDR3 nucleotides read TGTGCCAGCAGTTACTCGATTACTAGCGGGAGAACAGATACGCAGTATTTT.

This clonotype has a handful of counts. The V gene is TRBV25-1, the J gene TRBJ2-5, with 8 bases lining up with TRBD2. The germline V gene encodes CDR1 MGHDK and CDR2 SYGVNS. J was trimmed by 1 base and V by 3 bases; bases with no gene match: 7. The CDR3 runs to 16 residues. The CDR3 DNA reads TGTGCCAGCAGTGAGGGGAGCGGGGGTTTCCAAGAGACCCAGTACTTC. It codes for CASSEGSGGFQETQYF.

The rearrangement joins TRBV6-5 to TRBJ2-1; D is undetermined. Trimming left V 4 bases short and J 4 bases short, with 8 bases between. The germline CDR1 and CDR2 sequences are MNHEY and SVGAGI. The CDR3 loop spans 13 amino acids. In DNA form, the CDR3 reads TGTGCCAGCAGTTTCGAAAGATACAATGAGCAGTTCTTC. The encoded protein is CASSFERYNEQFF.

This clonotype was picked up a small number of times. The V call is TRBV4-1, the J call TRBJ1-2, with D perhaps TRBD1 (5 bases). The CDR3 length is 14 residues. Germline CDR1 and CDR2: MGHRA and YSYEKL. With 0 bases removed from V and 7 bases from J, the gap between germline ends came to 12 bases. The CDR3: CASSQERQPSGYTF. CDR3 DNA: TGCGCCAGCAGCCAAGAGCGACAGCCCAGTGGCTACACCTTC.

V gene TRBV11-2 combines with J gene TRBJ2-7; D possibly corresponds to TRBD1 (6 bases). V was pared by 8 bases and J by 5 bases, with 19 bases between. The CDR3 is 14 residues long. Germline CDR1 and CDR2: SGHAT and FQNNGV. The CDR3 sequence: CASCTRQGCHEQYF. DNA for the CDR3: TGTGCCAGCTGTACTCGCCAGGGGTGCCACGAGCAGTACTTC.

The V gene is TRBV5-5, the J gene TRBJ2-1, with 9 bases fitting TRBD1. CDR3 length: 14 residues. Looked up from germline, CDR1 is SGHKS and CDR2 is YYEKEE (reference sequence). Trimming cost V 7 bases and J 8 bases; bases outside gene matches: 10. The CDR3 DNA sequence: TGTGCCAGCGGCCCGGGACAGGGTAGCGATGAGCAGTTCTTC. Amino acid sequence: CASGPGQGSDEQFF.

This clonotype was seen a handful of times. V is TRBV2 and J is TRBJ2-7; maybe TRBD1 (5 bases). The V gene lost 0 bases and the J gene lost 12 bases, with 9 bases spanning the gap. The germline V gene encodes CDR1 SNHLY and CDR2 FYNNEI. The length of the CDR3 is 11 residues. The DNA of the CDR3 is TGTGCCAGCAGTGAAGCCGGACATCCGTACTTC. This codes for CASSEAGHPYF.

The CDR3 loop reads CASSSGTANQPQHF. In DNA form, the CDR3 reads TGTGCCAGCAGCTCCGGGACAGCGAATCAGCCCCAGCATTTT. The chain recombines TRBV7-6 with TRBJ1-5; 7 bases line up with TRBD1. The CDR3 runs 14 residues. CDR1 SGHVS and CDR2 FNYEAQ come from the germline V gene. V shed 4 bases and J 4 bases; nucleotides not matched to a gene: 4.

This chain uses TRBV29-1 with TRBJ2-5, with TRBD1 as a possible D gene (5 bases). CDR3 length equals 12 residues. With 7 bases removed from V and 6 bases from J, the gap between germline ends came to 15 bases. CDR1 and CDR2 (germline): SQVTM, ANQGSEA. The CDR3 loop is CSALRQGKTQYF. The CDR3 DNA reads TGCAGCGCCCTGAGGCAGGGCAAGACCCAGTACTTC.

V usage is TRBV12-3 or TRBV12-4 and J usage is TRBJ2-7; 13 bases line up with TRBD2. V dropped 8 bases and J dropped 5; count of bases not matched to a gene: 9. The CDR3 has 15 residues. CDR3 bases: TGTGCCAGCGGTACTAGCGGGAGGGTCGTTCACGAGCAGTACTTC. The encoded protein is CASGTSGRVVHEQYF.

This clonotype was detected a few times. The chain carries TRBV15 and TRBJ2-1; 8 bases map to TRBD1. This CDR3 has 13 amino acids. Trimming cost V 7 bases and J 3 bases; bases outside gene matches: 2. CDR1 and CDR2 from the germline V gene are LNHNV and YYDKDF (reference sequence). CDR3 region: CATKDRDYNEQFF. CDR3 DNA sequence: TGTGCCACCAAGGACAGGGACTACAATGAGCAGTTCTTC.

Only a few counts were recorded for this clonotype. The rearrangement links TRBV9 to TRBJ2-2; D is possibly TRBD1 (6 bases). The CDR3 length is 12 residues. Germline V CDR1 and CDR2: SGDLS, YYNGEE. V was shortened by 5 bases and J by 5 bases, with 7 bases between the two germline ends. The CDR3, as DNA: TGTGCCAGCAGGCAGGGGACCGGGGAGCTGTTTTTT. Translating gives CASRQGTGELFF.

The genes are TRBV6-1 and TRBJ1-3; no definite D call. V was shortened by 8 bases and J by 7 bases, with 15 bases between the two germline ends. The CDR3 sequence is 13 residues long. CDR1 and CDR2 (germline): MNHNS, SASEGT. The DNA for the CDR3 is TGTGCCAGCCGGTCGGCGGGAGACAACACCATATATTTT. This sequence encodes CASRSAGDNTIYF.